Below, 22 T cell receptor beta chains from the same sample are listed, as sequenced in a study of early T cells in non-severe SARS-CoV-2 infection. TCRdb re-called the 5' RACE reads with MiXCR, one entry per CDR3 protein. In the table there are 75,000 to 90,000 distinct CDR3 sequences, around 13% of which are singletons. The sequencing input was whole blood. The receptors come from an adult who was a healthcare worker with PCR-confirmed SARS-CoV-2 infection or an uninfected control (not recorded which).

This clonotype has just a few counts. V gene TRBV12-5 combines with J gene TRBJ2-7; 11 bases fit TRBD1. The CDR3 has 15 residues. Unmatched junction bases numbered 10, after V lost 6 bases and J lost 6 bases. Germline loops: CDR1 LGHNT, CDR2 FRNRAP. Here the CDR3 DNA reads TGTGCTAGTGGCCGGGCCGGGACAGGGGGACTCGAGCAGTACTTC. Its protein is CASGRAGTGGLEQYF.

This clonotype was counted only a few times. The rearrangement joins TRBV24-1 to TRBJ2-2; 9 nucleotides match TRBD1. This CDR3 comprises 13 residues. CDR1 is KGHDR, CDR2 SFDVKD, per germline. The V and J ends lost 4 bases and 13 bases, in that order; junction bases with no gene match: 6. The CDR3 spells CATSEAGTGMLFF. The CDR3, as DNA: TGTGCCACCAGTGAAGCCGGGACAGGGATGCTGTTTTTT.

The table lists this clonotype with many counts. J is TRBJ1-1 and V is TRBV7-9; D call uncertain. The CDR3 runs 13 residues. Trimming shortened V by 0 bases and J by 0 bases, and 2 bases separated the two germline ends. CDR1 and CDR2 (germline): SEHNR, FQNEAQ (reference sequence). The CDR3 spells CASSLAMNTEAFF. The CDR3 DNA follows: TGTGCCAGCAGCTTAGCGATGAACACTGAAGCTTTCTTT.

At least ten counts were recorded for this clonotype. The chain is built from TRBV6-6 and TRBJ1-2; D gene uncertain. The germline V and J ends were trimmed by 0 bases and 0 bases, with 5 bases remaining between them. From germline, CDR1 is MNHNY and CDR2 SVGAGI (reference sequence). CDR3 length: 14 residues. DNA of the CDR3: TGTGCCAGCAGTTACTCGGTAGCTAACTATGGCTACACCTTC. Residues: CASSYSVANYGYTF.

This rearrangement joins TRBV19 to TRBJ1-6, with TRBD1 matching 8 bases. The CDR3 spans 16 residues. The germline CDR1 and CDR2 sequences are LNHDA and SQIVND (reference sequence). Trimming removed 5 bases from V and 6 bases from J; junction bases left unmatched: 9. This chain's CDR3 is CASSVTRGLINSPLHF. DNA of the CDR3: TGTGCCAGTAGTGTGACCAGGGGGCTCATTAATTCACCCCTCCACTTT.

This clonotype was seen ten or more times. V and J are TRBV5-6 and TRBJ2-2; 9 bases are shared with TRBD1. The ends lost 4 bases at V and 4 bases at J; junction bases unmatched: 5. Germline CDR1 reads SGHDT; CDR2 reads YYEEEE. This CDR3 is 15 amino acids long. CDR3 loop: CASSGEGQGTGELFF. The CDR3 region has the DNA TGTGCCAGCAGCGGTGAGGGACAGGGCACCGGGGAGCTGTTTTTT.

This sequence joins TRBV9 and TRBJ2-3; no definite D call. CDR1 is SGDLS, CDR2 YYNGEE, per germline. V lost 0 bases and J lost 5, with 4 bases in between. CDR3 size: 12 residues. CDR3 in DNA: TGTGCCAGCAGCGTAGGAATAGATACGCAGTATTTT. It translates to CASSVGIDTQYF.

The chain recombines TRBV2 with TRBJ2-3, with a possible D match to TRBD2 (6 bases). V was clipped by 8 bases and J by 0 bases, with 12 bases between them. This CDR3 is 14 amino acids long. CDR1 is SNHLY and CDR2 is FYNNEI in the germline V gene. This CDR3 is CASWDLLSTDTQYF. DNA of the CDR3: TGTGCCAGCTGGGACTTACTAAGCACAGATACGCAGTATTTT.

This clonotype was recorded at least ten times. The gene calls are TRBV29-1 and TRBJ2-7, with D perhaps TRBD1 (6 bases). The V gene lost 7 bases and the J gene lost 5 bases, with 30 bases spanning the gap. The CDR3 contains 17 residues. Germline V gives CDR1 SQVTM, CDR2 ANQGSEA. CDR3 sequence: CSAQRSNSQGRVHEQYF. CDR3 coding DNA: TGCAGCGCCCAAAGGTCCAATAGCCAGGGGCGCGTCCACGAGCAGTACTTC.

The rearrangement links TRBV29-1 to TRBJ2-7, with 11 bases matching TRBD2. Germline CDR1 and CDR2: SQVTM and ANQGSEA. The length of the CDR3 is 14 residues. V was pared by 6 bases and J by 3 bases, with 7 bases of the junction left unmatched. The CDR3, as DNA: TGCAGCGTAAGGGGACTAGCGGAGAACTACGAGCAGTACTTC. Translating gives CSVRGLAENYEQYF.

This clonotype was counted only a few times. Germline is not matched at one junction end, which may reflect a read error. The genes are TRBV12-5 and TRBJ1-1, with TRBD1 as a possible D gene (5 bases). This CDR3 spans 15 amino acids. CDR1 LGHNT and CDR2 FRNRAP come from the germline V gene. The chain's CDR3 is CASALPGALNTEAFF. The CDR3, as DNA: TGTGCTAGTGCTTTGCCCGGGGCCCTGAACACTGAAGCTTTCTTT.

In its sample, this clonotype was seen a few times. The chain combines TRBV28 with TRBJ1-5; D not resolved. Germline CDR1 MDHEN, CDR2 SYDVKM. This CDR3 region has 13 residues. V lost 9 bases, J lost 3 bases, and 12 bases lay in between. The CDR3 DNA reads TGTGCCAGTCACCGGCGGAACAATCAGCCCCAGCATTTT. Its protein product is CASHRRNNQPQHF.

The V gene is TRBV4-3, the J gene TRBJ2-1; the match to TRBD1 covers 9 bases. The CDR3 length is 13 residues. Germline CDR1 is LGHNA and CDR2 is YSLEER. V lost 3 bases, J lost 15 bases, and 9 bases stayed unmatched. CDR3 region: CASSHSAGQGAFF. The DNA of the CDR3 is TGCGCCAGCAGCCATTCGGCGGGACAGGGCGCGTTCTTC.

This clonotype turned up a few times. V is TRBV11-2 and J is TRBJ1-2; 8 nucleotides match TRBD1. CDR1 SGHAT and CDR2 FQNNGV come from the germline V gene. This CDR3 spans 16 amino acids. J gave up 6 bases and V 4 bases, and 13 bases lay outside the gene matches. The CDR3 is CASSSWTGRRSHGYTF. The CDR3 coding sequence is TGTGCCAGCAGCTCCTGGACAGGGAGGAGAAGTCATGGCTACACCTTC.

This clonotype was recorded at least ten times. J is TRBJ2-7 and V is TRBV6-5; D perhaps matches TRBD1 (6 bases). Germline CDR1 is MNHEY and CDR2 is SVGAGI. The length of the CDR3 is 13 residues. V was clipped by 6 bases and J by 3 bases, with 12 bases between them. CDR3 region: CASSPRQVYEQYF. The CDR3 DNA reads TGTGCCAGCAGCCCCAGACAGGTCTACGAGCAGTACTTC.

In this sample, this clonotype turned up many times. V and J are TRBV11-2 and TRBJ2-7, with 12 nucleotides matching TRBD2. The CDR3 spans 17 residues. CDR1 is SGHAT, CDR2 FQNNGV, per germline. V lost 4 bases, J lost 5 bases, and 12 bases stayed unmatched. The DNA of the CDR3 is TGTGCCAGCAGCTCTCCCTGGACTAGCGGGAAGTTCCACGAGCAGTACTTC. Its protein product is CASSSPWTSGKFHEQYF.

This clonotype occurred many times. V gene TRBV12-3 or TRBV12-4 combines with J gene TRBJ1-5, with 7 positions matching TRBD1. The length of the CDR3 is 14 residues. V was clipped by 4 bases and J by 7 bases; unmatched bases: 7. CDR3 sequence: CASSSTGESQPQHF. The DNA of the CDR3 is TGTGCCAGCAGTTCCACAGGGGAGAGCCAGCCCCAGCATTTT.

V and J are TRBV7-8 and TRBJ2-1; 10 nucleotides align to TRBD2. The CDR3 sequence is 14 residues long. CDR1 SGHVS and CDR2 FQNEAQ come from the germline V gene. V lost 5 bases to trimming and J lost 9 bases; unmatched junction nucleotides: 7. CDR3 bases: TGTGCCAGCAGCGCCCGAACTAGCGGGGTTGAGCAGTTCTTC. Its protein product is CASSARTSGVEQFF.

This rearrangement joins TRBV28 to TRBJ2-7; TRBD2 aligns across 7 bases. Trimming took 3 bases from V and 3 from J; bases not matched to a gene: 2. The CDR3 runs 13 residues. Germline V gives CDR1 MDHEN, CDR2 SYDVKM. DNA for the CDR3: TGTGCCAGCAGTTTGACTAGCCTCTACGAGCAGTACTTC. It translates to CASSLTSLYEQYF.

The table lists this clonotype with many counts. This chain links TRBV6-1 with TRBJ2-3; TRBD1 matches 9 bases. The junction had 7 bases not matched to a gene; V was cut back by 8 bases and J by 4 bases. The CDR3 runs to 14 residues. Germline V lookup: CDR1 MNHNS, CDR2 SASEGT. The CDR3 coding sequence is TGTGCCAGCCACCGGGACAGGGAAGCAGATACGCAGTATTTT. This translates into CASHRDREADTQYF.

This chain connects TRBV24-1 to TRBJ1-2; weak D call: TRBD1 (5 bases). Germline V gene data show CDR1 as KGHDR and CDR2 as SFDVKD. V gave up 3 bases and J gave up 7 bases, with 14 bases separating them. The CDR3 runs 14 residues. CDR3 loop: CATSDPGGVPGYTF. In DNA form, the CDR3 reads TGTGCCACCAGTGATCCAGGAGGGGTTCCTGGCTACACCTTC.

This clonotype was recorded at least ten times. The chain links TRBV25-1 to TRBJ2-3; 7 bases line up with TRBD1. The V and J ends lost 6 bases and 1 base, in that order; junction bases with no gene match: 1. The CDR3 is made up of 13 amino acids. The germline V gene encodes CDR1 MGHDK and CDR2 SYGVNS. CDR3 sequence: CASSDRGTDTQYF. The CDR3 bases are TGTGCCAGCAGCGACAGGGGCACAGATACGCAGTATTTT.